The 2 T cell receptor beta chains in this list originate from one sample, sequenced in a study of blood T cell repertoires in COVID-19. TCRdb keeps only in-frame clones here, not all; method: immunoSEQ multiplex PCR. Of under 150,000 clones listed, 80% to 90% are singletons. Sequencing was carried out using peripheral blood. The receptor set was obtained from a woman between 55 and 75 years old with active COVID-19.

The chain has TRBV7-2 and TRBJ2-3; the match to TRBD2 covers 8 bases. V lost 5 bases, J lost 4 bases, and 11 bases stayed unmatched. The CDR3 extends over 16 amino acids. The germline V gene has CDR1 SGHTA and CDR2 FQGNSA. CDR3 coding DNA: TGTGCCAGCAGCCCCCGGGGTAGCGGGGTGTCAGATACGCAGTATTTT. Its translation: CASSPRGSGVSDTQYF.

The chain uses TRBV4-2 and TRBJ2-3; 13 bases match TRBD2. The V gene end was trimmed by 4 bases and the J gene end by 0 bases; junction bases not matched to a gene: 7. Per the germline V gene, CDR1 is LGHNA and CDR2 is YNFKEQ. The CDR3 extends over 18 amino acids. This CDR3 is CASSLGTSGDTSTDTQYF. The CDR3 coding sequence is TGTGCCAGCAGCCTTGGGACTAGCGGGGATACTAGCACAGATACGCAGTATTTT.